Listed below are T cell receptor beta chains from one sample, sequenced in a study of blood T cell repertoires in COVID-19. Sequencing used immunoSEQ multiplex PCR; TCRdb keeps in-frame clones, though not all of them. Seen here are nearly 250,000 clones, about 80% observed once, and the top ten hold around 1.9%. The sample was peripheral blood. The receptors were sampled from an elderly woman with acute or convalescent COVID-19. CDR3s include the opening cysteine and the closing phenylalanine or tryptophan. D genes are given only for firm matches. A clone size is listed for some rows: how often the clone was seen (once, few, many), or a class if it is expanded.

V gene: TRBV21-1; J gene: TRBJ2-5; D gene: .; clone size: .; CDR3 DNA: TGTGCCAGCAGCAAAAAGGGGGCGGGAGAGACCCAGTACTTC; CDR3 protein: CASSKKGAGETQYF
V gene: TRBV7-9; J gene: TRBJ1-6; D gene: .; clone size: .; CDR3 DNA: TGTGCCAGCAGCTTAACAGAGGGTTCACCCCTCCACTTT; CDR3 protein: CASSLTEGSPLHF
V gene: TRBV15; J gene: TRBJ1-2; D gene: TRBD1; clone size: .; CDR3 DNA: TGTGCCACCACGAGGGACAGGAACTATGGCTACACCTTC; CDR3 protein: CATTRDRNYGYTF
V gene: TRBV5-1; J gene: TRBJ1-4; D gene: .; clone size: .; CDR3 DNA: TGCGCCAGCAGCTCTCAGGGGCCTTATGAAAAACTGTTTTTT; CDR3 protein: CASSSQGPYEKLFF
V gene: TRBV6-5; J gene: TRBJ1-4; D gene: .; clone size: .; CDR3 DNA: TGTGCCAGCAGTTATGCGGGTACAACTAATGAAAAACTGTTTTTT; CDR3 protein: CASSYAGTTNEKLFF
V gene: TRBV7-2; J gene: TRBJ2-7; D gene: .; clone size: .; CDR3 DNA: TGTGCCAGCAGCTCTACAGGTCCCTACGAGCAGTACTTC; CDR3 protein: CASSSTGPYEQYF
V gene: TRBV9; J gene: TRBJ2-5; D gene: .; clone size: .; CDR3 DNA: TGTGCCAGCAGCGTAGCTAGCGAAGAGACCCAGTACTTC; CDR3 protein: CASSVASEETQYF
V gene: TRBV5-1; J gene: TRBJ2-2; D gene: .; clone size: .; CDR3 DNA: TGCGCCAGCAGCTTGGTGGAACAGGGTAGAATCGGGGAGCTGTTTTTT; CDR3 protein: CASSLVEQGRIGELFF
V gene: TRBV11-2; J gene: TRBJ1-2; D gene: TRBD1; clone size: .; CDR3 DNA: TGTGCCAGCAGCATTTCGGGACAGATATCAAATGGCTACACCTTC; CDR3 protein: CASSISGQISNGYTF
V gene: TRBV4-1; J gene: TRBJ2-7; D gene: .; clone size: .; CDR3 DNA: TGCGCCAGCAGCCAAGATCTGGCAGCGGGCTACGAGCAGTACTTC; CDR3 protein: CASSQDLAAGYEQYF
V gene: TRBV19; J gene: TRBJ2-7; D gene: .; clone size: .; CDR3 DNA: TGTGCCAGTAGTTCAATTTCCGGCTACGAGCAGTACTTC; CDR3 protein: CASSSISGYEQYF
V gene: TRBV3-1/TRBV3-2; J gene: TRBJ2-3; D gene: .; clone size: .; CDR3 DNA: TGTGCCAGCAGCCAAGATGGAACTAGGCGGGGTACGCAGTATTTT; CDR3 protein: CASSQDGTRRGTQYF
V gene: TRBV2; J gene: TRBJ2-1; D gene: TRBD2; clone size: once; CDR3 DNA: TGTGCCAGCAGAGGACTAGCGGGACGATACAATGAGCAGTTCTTC; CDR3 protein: CASRGLAGRYNEQFF
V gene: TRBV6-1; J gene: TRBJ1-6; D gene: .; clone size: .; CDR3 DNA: TGTGCCAGCAGTGAGAGAGGGAGAAATTCACCCCTCCACTTT; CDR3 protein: CASSERGRNSPLHF
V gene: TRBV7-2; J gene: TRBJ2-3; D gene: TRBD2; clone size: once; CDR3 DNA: TGTGCCAGCAGCTTAGGGCTAGCGGGAGGCACAGATACGCAGTATTTT; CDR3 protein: CASSLGLAGGTDTQYF
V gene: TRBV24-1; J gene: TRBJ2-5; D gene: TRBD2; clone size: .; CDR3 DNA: TGTGCCACCAGTGATCGGACTAGCGGGAGGGGGGAGACCCAGTACTTC; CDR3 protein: CATSDRTSGRGETQYF
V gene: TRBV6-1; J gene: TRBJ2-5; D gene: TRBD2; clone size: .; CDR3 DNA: TGTGCCAGCAGTGTAGCGGGAGAACTCGTATGGCGAGAGACCCAGTACTTC; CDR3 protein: CASSVAGELVWRETQYF
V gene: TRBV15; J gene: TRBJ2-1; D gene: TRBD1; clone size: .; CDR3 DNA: TGTGCCACCAGCATCAGAGGGACAGGGGGAAATGAGCAGTTCTTC; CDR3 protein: CATSIRGTGGNEQFF
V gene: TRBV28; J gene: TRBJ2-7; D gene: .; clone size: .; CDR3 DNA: TGTGCCAGCAGTACTACGTCCTACGAGCAGTACTTC; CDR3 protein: CASSTTSYEQYF
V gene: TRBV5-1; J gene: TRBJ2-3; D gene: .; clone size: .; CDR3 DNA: TGCGCCAGCAGCTTGGACAGGAGCACAGATACGCAGTATTTT; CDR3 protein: CASSLDRSTDTQYF
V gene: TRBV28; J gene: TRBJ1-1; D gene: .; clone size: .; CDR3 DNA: TGTGCCAGCAGTTTAGGGGGCATGCACACTGAAGCTTTCTTT; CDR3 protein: CASSLGGMHTEAFF
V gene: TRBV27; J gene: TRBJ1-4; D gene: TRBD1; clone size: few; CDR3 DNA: TGTGCCAGCAGTGCTCGACAGGGCGGAGGGTATGAAAAACTGTTTTTT; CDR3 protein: CASSARQGGGYEKLFF
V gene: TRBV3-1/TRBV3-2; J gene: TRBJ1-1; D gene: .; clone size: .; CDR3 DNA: TGTGCCAGCAGCCCTGCTAGGGGATTGAACACTGAAGCTTTCTTT; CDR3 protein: CASSPARGLNTEAFF
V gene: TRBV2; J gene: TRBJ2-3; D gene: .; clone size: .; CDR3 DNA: TGTGCCAGCAGGGTTAGTACAGATACGCAGTATTTT; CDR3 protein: CASRVSTDTQYF
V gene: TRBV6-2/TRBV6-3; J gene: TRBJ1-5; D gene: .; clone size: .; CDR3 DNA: TGTGCCAGCAGTACATCCTTTAAGCCCCAGCATTTT; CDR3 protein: CASSTSFKPQHF
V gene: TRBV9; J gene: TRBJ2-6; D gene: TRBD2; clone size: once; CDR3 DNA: TGTGCCAGCAGCTCTCTAGCGGAATCCTCTGGGGCCAACGTCCTGACTTTC; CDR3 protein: CASSSLAESSGANVLTF
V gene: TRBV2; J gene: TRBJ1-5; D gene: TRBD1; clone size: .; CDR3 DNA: TGTGCCAGCAGGGGGACAGGGGGCGTTCAGCCCCAGCATTTT; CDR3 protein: CASRGTGGVQPQHF
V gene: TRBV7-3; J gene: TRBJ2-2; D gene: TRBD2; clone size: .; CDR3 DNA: TGTGCCAGCAGCTTAATGGGATCTAGACTAGCGACCGGGGAGCTGTTTTTT; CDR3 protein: CASSLMGSRLATGELFF
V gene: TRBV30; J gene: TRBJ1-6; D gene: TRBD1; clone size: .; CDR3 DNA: TGTGCCTGGAGTGCTTGGACAGGGGAATCACCCCTCCACTTT; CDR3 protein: CAWSAWTGESPLHF
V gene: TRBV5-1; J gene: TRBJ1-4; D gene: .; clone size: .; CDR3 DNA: TGCGCCAGCAGACAGGGAACTAATGAAAAACTGTTTTTT; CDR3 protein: CASRQGTNEKLFF
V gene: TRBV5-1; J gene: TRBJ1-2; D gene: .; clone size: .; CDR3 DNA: TGCGCCAGCAGCAGGAGCGCAGGAGGTAATGGCTACACCTTC; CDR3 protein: CASSRSAGGNGYTF
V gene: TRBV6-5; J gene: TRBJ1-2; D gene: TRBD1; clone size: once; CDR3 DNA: TGTGCCAGCAGTAATCCGGGACAGGGGAACTATGGCTACACCTTC; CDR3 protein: CASSNPGQGNYGYTF
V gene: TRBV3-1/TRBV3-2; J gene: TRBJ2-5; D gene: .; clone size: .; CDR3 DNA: TGTGCCAGCAGCCACCATGGGGGGGCCCTCAAAGAGACCCAGTACTTC; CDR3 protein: CASSHHGGALKETQYF
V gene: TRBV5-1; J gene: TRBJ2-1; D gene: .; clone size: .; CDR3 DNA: TGCGCCAGCAGCTTGGGTACGCTAGCCTACAATGAGCAGTTCTTC; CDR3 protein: CASSLGTLAYNEQFF
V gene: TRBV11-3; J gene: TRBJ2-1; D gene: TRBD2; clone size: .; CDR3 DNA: TGTGCCAGCAGCCAGACTAGCGGGGGGCCTAATGAGCAGTTCTTC; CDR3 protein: CASSQTSGGPNEQFF
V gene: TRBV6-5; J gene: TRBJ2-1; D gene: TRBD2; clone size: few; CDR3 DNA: TGTGCCAGCAGATCCAGACTAGCGGGAGTCTCTGAGCAGTTCTTC; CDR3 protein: CASRSRLAGVSEQFF
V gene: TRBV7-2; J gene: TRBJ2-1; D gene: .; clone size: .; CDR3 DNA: TGTGCCAGCAGCTTATCGGCGGATAACAATGAGCAGTTCTTC; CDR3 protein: CASSLSADNNEQFF
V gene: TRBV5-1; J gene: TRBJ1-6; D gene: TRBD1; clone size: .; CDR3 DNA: TGCGCCAGCAGCTACGAAGGACAGGGTGGATCACCCCTCCACTTT; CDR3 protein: CASSYEGQGGSPLHF
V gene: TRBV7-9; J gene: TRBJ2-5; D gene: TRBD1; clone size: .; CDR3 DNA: TGTGCCAGCAGCCCGACCCGACAGGGGGTGATGGAGACCCAGTACTTC; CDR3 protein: CASSPTRQGVMETQYF
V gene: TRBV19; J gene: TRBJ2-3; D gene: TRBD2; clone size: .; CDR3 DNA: TGTGCCAGTAGTATAGCTAGCGGCCGAGATACGCAGTATTTT; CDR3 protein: CASSIASGRDTQYF
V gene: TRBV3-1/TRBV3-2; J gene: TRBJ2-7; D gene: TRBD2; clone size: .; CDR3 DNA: TGTGCCAGCAGCCTCTTTGCGGGGGGAAGCTCCTACGAGCAGTACTTC; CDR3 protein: CASSLFAGGSSYEQYF
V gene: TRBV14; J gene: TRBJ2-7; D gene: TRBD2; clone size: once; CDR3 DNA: TGTGCCAGCAGCTCCGGACTAGCGGGGAGATTCTACGAGCAGTACTTC; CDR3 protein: CASSSGLAGRFYEQYF
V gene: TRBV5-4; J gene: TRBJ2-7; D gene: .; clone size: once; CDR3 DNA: TGTGCCAGCAGCTCGACTTTTTCCTACGAGCAGTACTTC; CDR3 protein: CASSSTFSYEQYF
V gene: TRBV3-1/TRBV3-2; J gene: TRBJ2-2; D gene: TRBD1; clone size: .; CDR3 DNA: TGTGCCAGCAGCGCACAGGGGGCAGGGGGGGAGCTGTTTTTT; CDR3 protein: CASSAQGAGGELFF
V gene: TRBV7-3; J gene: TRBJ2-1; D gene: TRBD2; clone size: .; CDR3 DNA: TGTGCCAGCAGCCAGGGACTAACTAGGTGGAATGAGCAGTTCTTC; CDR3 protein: CASSQGLTRWNEQFF
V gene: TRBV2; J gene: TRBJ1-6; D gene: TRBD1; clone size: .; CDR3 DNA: TGTGCCAGCAGTGGGGACAGGGCGGGTAATTCACCCCTCCACTTT; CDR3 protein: CASSGDRAGNSPLHF
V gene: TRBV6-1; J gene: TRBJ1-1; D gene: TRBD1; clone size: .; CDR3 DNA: TGTGCCAGCAGTGAAGGAAAGACAGGGTGGATGAACACTGAAGCTTTCTTT; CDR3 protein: CASSEGKTGWMNTEAFF
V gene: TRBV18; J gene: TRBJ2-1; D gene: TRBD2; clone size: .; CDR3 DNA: TGTGCCAGCTCACCCTTGGCTAGCGGGGTGGATGAGCAGTTCTTC; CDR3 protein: CASSPLASGVDEQFF
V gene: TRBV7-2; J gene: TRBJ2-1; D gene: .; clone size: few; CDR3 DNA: TGTGCCAGCAGCTTAGTCCGGGGGGCAGGAAATGAGCAGTTCTTC; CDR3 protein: CASSLVRGAGNEQFF
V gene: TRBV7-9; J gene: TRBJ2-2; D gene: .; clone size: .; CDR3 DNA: TGTGCCAGCAGCTTAGGGGCAGGGAACACCGGGGAGCTGTTTTTT; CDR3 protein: CASSLGAGNTGELFF
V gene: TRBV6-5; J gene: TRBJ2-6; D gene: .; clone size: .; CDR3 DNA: TGTGCCAGCAGTAACCGCGAGGGGGCCAACGTCCTGACTTTC; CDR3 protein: CASSNREGANVLTF
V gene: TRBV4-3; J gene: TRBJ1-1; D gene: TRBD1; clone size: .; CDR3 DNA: TGCGCCAGCAGCCAATTAAACAGGGGATCAGCTTTCTTT; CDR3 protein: CASSQLNRGSAFF
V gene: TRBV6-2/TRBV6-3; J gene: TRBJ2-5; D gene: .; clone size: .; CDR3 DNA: TGTGCCAGCAGTTCAACCGGGAGAGCAGAGACCCAGTACTTC; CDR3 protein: CASSSTGRAETQYF
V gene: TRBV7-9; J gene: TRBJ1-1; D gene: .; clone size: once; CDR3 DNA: TGTGCCAGCAGCCCTCCAGGGGTCCCTGAAGCTTTCTTT; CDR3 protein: CASSPPGVPEAFF
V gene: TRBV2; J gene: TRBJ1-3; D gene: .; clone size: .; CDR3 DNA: TGTGCCAGCAGTGTGGCGGCTCAAGGAAACACCATATATTTT; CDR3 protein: CASSVAAQGNTIYF
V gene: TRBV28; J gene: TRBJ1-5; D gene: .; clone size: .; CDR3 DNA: TGTGCCAGCAGTATCGGAAACAGCCTTTCAGGCCAGCCCCAGCATTTT; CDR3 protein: CASSIGNSLSGQPQHF
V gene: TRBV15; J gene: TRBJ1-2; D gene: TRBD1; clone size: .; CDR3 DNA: TGTGCCACCAGCAGCGCCTATGAACAGGGGGTCTATGGCTACACCTTC; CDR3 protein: CATSSAYEQGVYGYTF
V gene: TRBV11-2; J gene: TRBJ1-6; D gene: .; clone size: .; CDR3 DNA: TGTGCCAGCAGCTTAGGGCAGGGGCATTCACCCCTCCACTTT; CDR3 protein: CASSLGQGHSPLHF
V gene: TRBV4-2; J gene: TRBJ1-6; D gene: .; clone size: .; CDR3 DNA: TGTGCCAGCAGCCAAGATGGCGGGGCCGGACGAAATTCACCCCTCCACTTT; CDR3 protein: CASSQDGGAGRNSPLHF